This TCR beta chain was documented in a study of human T cells and chemical hapten exposure. Whole-study results and caveats: Counts of TCRs above 1 in 1000 frequency stayed unchanged with DPC sensitization.

This clonotype showed up just a few times. Its specificity is unknown. Via MiXCR, TCRdb re-called the RACE reads, giving one row per CDR3 protein. In the table there are roughly 43,000 distinct CDR3 sequences, approximately 10% of which are singletons. Time point indicated: patch test 2, 6 weeks after DPC sensitization. Treatment reported: therapeutic diphenylcyclopropenone sensitization with weekly scalp DPC. Blood, whole and unfractionated, served as the source for total RNA extraction. The CDR3 runs 15 residues. Trimming took 3 bases from V and 0 from J, leaving 9 bases between them. The germline V gene encodes CDR1 SGDLS and CDR2 YYNGEE.

Source: whole blood, taken in connection with sensitization to the hapten diphenylcyclopropenone (DPC). The TCR comes from a woman aged 30 to 39 with alopecia areata. Some clones in this sample may be carry-over from other donors' samples. J is TRBJ2-2 and V is TRBV9; D remains ambiguous. In nucleotides, the CDR3 is TGTGCCAGCAGCGGGACCCTCGCGAACACCGGGGAGCTGTTTTTT. This gives the protein CASSGTLANTGELFF.